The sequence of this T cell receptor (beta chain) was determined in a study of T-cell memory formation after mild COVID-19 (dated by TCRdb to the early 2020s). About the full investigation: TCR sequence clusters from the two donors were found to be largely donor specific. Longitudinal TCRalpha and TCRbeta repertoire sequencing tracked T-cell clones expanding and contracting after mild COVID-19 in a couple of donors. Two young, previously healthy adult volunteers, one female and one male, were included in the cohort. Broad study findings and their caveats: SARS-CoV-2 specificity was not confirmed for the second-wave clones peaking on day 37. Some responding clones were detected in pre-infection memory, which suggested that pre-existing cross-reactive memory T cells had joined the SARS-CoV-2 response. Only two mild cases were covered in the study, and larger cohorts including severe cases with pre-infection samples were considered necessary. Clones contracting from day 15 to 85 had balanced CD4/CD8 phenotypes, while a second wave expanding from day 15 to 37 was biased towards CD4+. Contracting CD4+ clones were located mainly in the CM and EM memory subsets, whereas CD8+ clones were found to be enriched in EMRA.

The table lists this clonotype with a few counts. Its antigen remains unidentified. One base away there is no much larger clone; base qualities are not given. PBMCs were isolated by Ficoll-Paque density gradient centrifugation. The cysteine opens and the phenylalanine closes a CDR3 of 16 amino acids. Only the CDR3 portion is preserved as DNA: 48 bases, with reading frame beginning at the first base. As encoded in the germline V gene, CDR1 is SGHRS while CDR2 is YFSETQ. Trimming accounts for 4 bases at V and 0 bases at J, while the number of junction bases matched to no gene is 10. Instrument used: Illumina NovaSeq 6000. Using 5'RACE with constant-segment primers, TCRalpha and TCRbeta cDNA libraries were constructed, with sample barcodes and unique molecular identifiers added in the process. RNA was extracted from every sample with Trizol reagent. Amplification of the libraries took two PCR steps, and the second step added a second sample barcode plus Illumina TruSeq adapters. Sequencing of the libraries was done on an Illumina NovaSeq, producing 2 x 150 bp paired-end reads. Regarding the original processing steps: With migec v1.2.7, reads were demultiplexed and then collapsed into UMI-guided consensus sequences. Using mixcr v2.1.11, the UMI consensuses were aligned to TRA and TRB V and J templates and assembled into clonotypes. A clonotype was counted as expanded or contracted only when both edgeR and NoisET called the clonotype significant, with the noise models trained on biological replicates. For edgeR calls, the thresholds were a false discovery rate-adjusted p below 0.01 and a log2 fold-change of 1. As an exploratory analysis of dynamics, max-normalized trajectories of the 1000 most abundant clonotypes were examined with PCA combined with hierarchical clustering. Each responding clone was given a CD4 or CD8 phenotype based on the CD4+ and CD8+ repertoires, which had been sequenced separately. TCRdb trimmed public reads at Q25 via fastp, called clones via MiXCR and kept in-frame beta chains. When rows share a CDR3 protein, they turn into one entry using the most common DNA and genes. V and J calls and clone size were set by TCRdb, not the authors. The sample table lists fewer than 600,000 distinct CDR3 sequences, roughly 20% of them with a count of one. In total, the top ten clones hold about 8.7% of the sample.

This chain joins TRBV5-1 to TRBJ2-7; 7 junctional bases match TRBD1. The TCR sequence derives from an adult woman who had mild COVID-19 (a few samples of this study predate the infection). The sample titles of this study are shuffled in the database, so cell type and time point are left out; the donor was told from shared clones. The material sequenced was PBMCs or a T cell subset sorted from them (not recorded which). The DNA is TGCGCCAGCAGCATACGGGACAGTCCCAGCTCCTACGAGCAGTACTTC. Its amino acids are CASSIRDSPSSYEQYF.